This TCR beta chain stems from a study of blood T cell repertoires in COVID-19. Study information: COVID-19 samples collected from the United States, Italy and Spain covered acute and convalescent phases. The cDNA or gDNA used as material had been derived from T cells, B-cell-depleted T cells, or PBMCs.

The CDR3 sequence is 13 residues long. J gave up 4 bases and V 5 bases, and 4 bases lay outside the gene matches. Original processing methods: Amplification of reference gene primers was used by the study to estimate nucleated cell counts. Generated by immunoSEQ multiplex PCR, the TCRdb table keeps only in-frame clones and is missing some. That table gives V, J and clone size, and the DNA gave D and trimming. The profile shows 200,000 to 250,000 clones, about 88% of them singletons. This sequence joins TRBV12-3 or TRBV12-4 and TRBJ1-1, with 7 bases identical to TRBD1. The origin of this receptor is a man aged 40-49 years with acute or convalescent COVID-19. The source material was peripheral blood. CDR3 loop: CASSTQGGTEAFF. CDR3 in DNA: TGTGCCAGCAGTACCCAGGGGGGCACTGAAGCTTTCTTT.